This T cell receptor (beta chain) was retrieved from a study of regulatory T cells in long-lasting Graves disease. This CDR3 has 15 residues. V dropped 0 bases and J dropped 7 bases, with 16 bases sitting between them. The germline V gene has CDR1 SGHDT and CDR2 YYEEEE. Indicated time point: newly diagnosed GD, antithyroid drugs for less than 3 months. After RNA was extracted from PBMCs, the TCR library was made from it. Overall study results and limits: Persistent patients had more shared public clonotypes (under 3,000) than new patients (roughly 900).

CDR3-region Arm-PCR and iRepertoire HTBI primers produced the TCR beta libraries. TCRdb fed the multiplex PCR reads into MiXCR, producing one record per CDR3 protein. This table has about 540,000 distinct CDR3 sequences, about 13% appearing once. Ten or more counts support this clonotype. No antigen is known for it. These sequences were also reported in another study, on T cells in Graves' hyperthyroidism and ophthalmopathy.

The receptor comes from a man between 25 and 39 years old with Graves disease. This chain connects TRBV5-6 to TRBJ2-5; the D is unclear. The sequencing here drew on peripheral blood mononuclear cells (PBMCs), taken at new diagnosis, from a patient treated with antithyroid drugs. The CDR3 nucleotides read TGTGCCAGCAGCTTGGGGTCGGGCAGTCCACGGACCCAGTACTTC. It codes for CASSLGSGSPRTQYF.